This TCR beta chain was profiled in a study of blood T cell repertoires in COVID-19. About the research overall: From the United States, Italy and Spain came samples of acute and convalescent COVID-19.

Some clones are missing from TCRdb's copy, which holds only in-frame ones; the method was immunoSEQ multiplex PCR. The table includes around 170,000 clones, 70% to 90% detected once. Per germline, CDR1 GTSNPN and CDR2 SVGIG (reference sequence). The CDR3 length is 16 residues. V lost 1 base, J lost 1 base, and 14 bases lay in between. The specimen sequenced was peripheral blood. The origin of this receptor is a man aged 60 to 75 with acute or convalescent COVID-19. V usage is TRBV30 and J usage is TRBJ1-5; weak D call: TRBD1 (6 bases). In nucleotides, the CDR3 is TGTGCCTGGAGTGATACAAGGGGGGGGAGCAATCAGCCCCAGCATTTT. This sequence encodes CAWSDTRGGSNQPQHF. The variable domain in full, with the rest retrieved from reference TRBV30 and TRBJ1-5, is SQTIHQWPATLVQPVGSPLSLECTVEGTSNPNLYWYRQAAGRGLQLLFYSVGIGQISSEVPQNLSASRPQDRQFILSSKKLLLSDSGFYLCAWSDTRGGSNQPQHFGDGTRLSIL.